Listed below are T cell receptor beta chains from one sample, sequenced in a study of CD8+ T cells in alopecia areata. TCRdb's copy holds only in-frame clones and misses some; the assay was immunoSEQ multiplex PCR. The data contain 90,000 or so clones, about 44% of them seen just once; the ten biggest clones take up 18%. The specimen comprised CD8+ T cells sorted from blood, sampled at week 24, from a patient treated with tofacitinib. All receptors derive from a human donor with alopecia areata. Each CDR3 is given with its conserved first and last residue. Each record gives: V gene, CDR3 length, J gene, D gene, clone size, CDR3 DNA, CDR3 protein. A D gene is named only where the DNA matches it firmly. Clone sizes are given selectively: once, few, many, or a class where the clone is expanded.

V gene: TRBV5-1; CDR3 length: 15; J gene: TRBJ2-1; D gene: -; clone size: -; CDR3 DNA: TGCGCCAGCCTAGGGGTGGAGAGCTCCTACAATGAGCAGTTCTTC; CDR3 protein: CASLGVESSYNEQFF
V gene: TRBV5-6; CDR3 length: 14; J gene: TRBJ1-4; D gene: TRBD1; clone size: -; CDR3 DNA: TGTGCCAGCAGCTCCGGGACAGGGTATGAAAAACTGTTTTTT; CDR3 protein: CASSSGTGYEKLFF
V gene: TRBV6-5; CDR3 length: 12; J gene: TRBJ2-2; D gene: -; clone size: -; CDR3 DNA: TGTGCCAGCAGTTTGGGGACGGGGGAGCTGTTTTTT; CDR3 protein: CASSLGTGELFF
V gene: TRBV5-4; CDR3 length: 15; J gene: TRBJ2-7; D gene: -; clone size: -; CDR3 DNA: TGTGCCAGCAGCTTGGAGGGCCAGGGTGAGAGCGAGCAGTACTTC; CDR3 protein: CASSLEGQGESEQYF
V gene: TRBV7-6; CDR3 length: 16; J gene: TRBJ2-2; D gene: TRBD2; clone size: -; CDR3 DNA: TGTGCCAGCAGCTTAGGTTTAGCGGGAAAAACCGGGGAGCTGTTTTTT; CDR3 protein: CASSLGLAGKTGELFF
V gene: TRBV7-8; CDR3 length: 16; J gene: TRBJ2-1; D gene: -; clone size: few; CDR3 DNA: TGTGCCAGCAGTTCGCCACTCAGCGGCACCTACAATGAGCAGTTCTTC; CDR3 protein: CASSSPLSGTYNEQFF
V gene: TRBV5-1; CDR3 length: 12; J gene: TRBJ2-2; D gene: TRBD2; clone size: few; CDR3 DNA: TGCGCCAGCAGCGGGGGGGCCGGGGAGCTGTTTTTT; CDR3 protein: CASSGGAGELFF
V gene: TRBV7-9; CDR3 length: 14; J gene: TRBJ2-2; D gene: -; clone size: -; CDR3 DNA: TGTGCCAGCAGCTACAGGGCCGACACCGGGGAGCTGTTTTTT; CDR3 protein: CASSYRADTGELFF
V gene: TRBV5-6; CDR3 length: 14; J gene: TRBJ2-1; D gene: TRBD2; clone size: few; CDR3 DNA: TGTGCCAGCAGCTCAGGGACTAACGCCAATGAGCAGTTCTTC; CDR3 protein: CASSSGTNANEQFF
V gene: TRBV2; CDR3 length: 10; J gene: TRBJ2-3; D gene: -; clone size: few; CDR3 DNA: TGTGCCACCGGGGAAGATACGCAGTATTTT; CDR3 protein: CATGEDTQYF
V gene: TRBV6-4; CDR3 length: 13; J gene: TRBJ2-1; D gene: -; clone size: -; CDR3 DNA: TGTGCCAGCAGTGACTATCCCTACAATGAGCAGTTCTTC; CDR3 protein: CASSDYPYNEQFF
V gene: TRBV4-1; CDR3 length: 16; J gene: TRBJ1-1; D gene: TRBD1; clone size: -; CDR3 DNA: TGCGCCAGCAGCCAGAGCAACAGGGGGCAGGGCACTGAAGCTTTCTTT; CDR3 protein: CASSQSNRGQGTEAFF
V gene: TRBV5-1; CDR3 length: 18; J gene: TRBJ1-2; D gene: TRBD1; clone size: -; CDR3 DNA: TGCGCCAGCAGCCCTTCCCGGGACAGGGACCTGGGGAACTATGGCTACACCTTC; CDR3 protein: CASSPSRDRDLGNYGYTF
V gene: TRBV9; CDR3 length: 17; J gene: TRBJ2-7; D gene: TRBD2; clone size: few; CDR3 DNA: TGTGCCAGCAGCGTAGGAGTACTAGCGGGAGGTTTCTACGAGCAGTACTTC; CDR3 protein: CASSVGVLAGGFYEQYF
V gene: TRBV7-9; CDR3 length: 14; J gene: TRBJ2-5; D gene: -; clone size: -; CDR3 DNA: TGTGCCAGCAGCTTAGCTTCTCTCGGAGAGACCCAGTACTTC; CDR3 protein: CASSLASLGETQYF
V gene: TRBV4-3; CDR3 length: 15; J gene: TRBJ2-7; D gene: TRBD2; clone size: -; CDR3 DNA: TGCGCCAGCAGCCAAGCTAGCGGGAGCTCCTACGAGCAGTACTTC; CDR3 protein: CASSQASGSSYEQYF
V gene: TRBV29-1; CDR3 length: 14; J gene: TRBJ2-1; D gene: TRBD1; clone size: few; CDR3 DNA: TGCAGCGTTGAGGGGACAGGGAATCGCAATGAGCAGTTCTTC; CDR3 protein: CSVEGTGNRNEQFF
V gene: TRBV19; CDR3 length: 13; J gene: TRBJ1-2; D gene: TRBD1; clone size: -; CDR3 DNA: TGTGCCAGCTGGGGACAGCCCCACTATGGCTACACCTTC; CDR3 protein: CASWGQPHYGYTF
V gene: TRBV12-5; CDR3 length: 14; J gene: TRBJ1-2; D gene: TRBD1; clone size: -; CDR3 DNA: TGTGCTAGTGGTTTCTATGACAGGGACTATGGCTACACCTTC; CDR3 protein: CASGFYDRDYGYTF
V gene: TRBV9; CDR3 length: 14; J gene: TRBJ1-2; D gene: -; clone size: few; CDR3 DNA: TGTGCCAGCAGCGTCCGACAGAGGGAGGATGGCTACACCTTC; CDR3 protein: CASSVRQREDGYTF
V gene: TRBV6-5; CDR3 length: 12; J gene: TRBJ2-1; D gene: -; clone size: -; CDR3 DNA: TGTGCCAGCAGAGCTGGCTCGGCTGAGCAGTTCTTC; CDR3 protein: CASRAGSAEQFF
V gene: TRBV10-3; CDR3 length: 14; J gene: TRBJ2-3; D gene: TRBD2; clone size: -; CDR3 DNA: TGTGCCACCCATCTAGCGGGAGCGCCAGATACGCAGTATTTT; CDR3 protein: CATHLAGAPDTQYF
V gene: TRBV5-4; CDR3 length: 14; J gene: TRBJ2-7; D gene: -; clone size: -; CDR3 DNA: TGTGCCAGCAGTACCACAGGGAGTGGCAACGAGCAGTACTTC; CDR3 protein: CASSTTGSGNEQYF
V gene: TRBV10-3; CDR3 length: 16; J gene: TRBJ2-3; D gene: -; clone size: -; CDR3 DNA: TGTGCAACAAAGGGGATTGAGGGGATTAGCACAGATACGCAGTATTTT; CDR3 protein: CATKGIEGISTDTQYF
V gene: TRBV4-3; CDR3 length: 17; J gene: TRBJ2-5; D gene: -; clone size: few; CDR3 DNA: TGCGCCAGCAGCCAAGAGTGGGTGGATGTCATCTCAGAGACCCAGTACTTC; CDR3 protein: CASSQEWVDVISETQYF
V gene: TRBV7-9; CDR3 length: 15; J gene: TRBJ2-1; D gene: TRBD2; clone size: -; CDR3 DNA: TGTGCCAGCAGCTTAAACCCTAGCGGTTTGAATGAGCAGTTCTTC; CDR3 protein: CASSLNPSGLNEQFF
V gene: TRBV15; CDR3 length: 13; J gene: TRBJ2-3; D gene: TRBD2; clone size: -; CDR3 DNA: TGTGCCACTCTAGCGGGACGGGCAGATACGCAGTATTTT; CDR3 protein: CATLAGRADTQYF
V gene: TRBV11-2; CDR3 length: 15; J gene: TRBJ2-7; D gene: TRBD2; clone size: few; CDR3 DNA: TGTGCCAGCAGCCCATGGACTAGCGGGAGCTACGAGCAGTACTTC; CDR3 protein: CASSPWTSGSYEQYF
V gene: TRBV6-1; CDR3 length: 13; J gene: TRBJ2-1; D gene: TRBD2; clone size: -; CDR3 DNA: TGTGCCAGCCGCGCTAGCGGGTACAATGAGCAGTTCTTC; CDR3 protein: CASRASGYNEQFF
V gene: TRBV30; CDR3 length: 12; J gene: TRBJ2-7; D gene: -; clone size: once; CDR3 DNA: TGTGCCTGGACCCCAGGGACCTACGAGCAGTACTTC; CDR3 protein: CAWTPGTYEQYF
V gene: TRBV5-1; CDR3 length: 14; J gene: TRBJ2-7; D gene: TRBD2; clone size: -; CDR3 DNA: TGCGCCAGCAGCTTGAAGGCGGGAGAATACGAGCAGTACTTC; CDR3 protein: CASSLKAGEYEQYF
V gene: TRBV6-6; CDR3 length: 11; J gene: TRBJ2-5; D gene: -; clone size: -; CDR3 DNA: TGTGCCAGCACCACCTTGAAGACCCAGTACTTC; CDR3 protein: CASTTLKTQYF
V gene: TRBV30; CDR3 length: 14; J gene: TRBJ2-7; D gene: TRBD2; clone size: few; CDR3 DNA: TGTGCCTGGAGTGTCGGGCGGGAGGAGGACGAGCAGTACTTC; CDR3 protein: CAWSVGREEDEQYF
V gene: TRBV29-1; CDR3 length: 13; J gene: TRBJ1-2; D gene: TRBD1; clone size: few; CDR3 DNA: TGCAGCGCCCGCCCTACAGGGGGCGATGGCTACACCTTC; CDR3 protein: CSARPTGGDGYTF
V gene: TRBV29-1; CDR3 length: 11; J gene: TRBJ1-2; D gene: -; clone size: -; CDR3 DNA: TGCAGCGTTGGGACAAATTGGGGCTACACCTTC; CDR3 protein: CSVGTNWGYTF